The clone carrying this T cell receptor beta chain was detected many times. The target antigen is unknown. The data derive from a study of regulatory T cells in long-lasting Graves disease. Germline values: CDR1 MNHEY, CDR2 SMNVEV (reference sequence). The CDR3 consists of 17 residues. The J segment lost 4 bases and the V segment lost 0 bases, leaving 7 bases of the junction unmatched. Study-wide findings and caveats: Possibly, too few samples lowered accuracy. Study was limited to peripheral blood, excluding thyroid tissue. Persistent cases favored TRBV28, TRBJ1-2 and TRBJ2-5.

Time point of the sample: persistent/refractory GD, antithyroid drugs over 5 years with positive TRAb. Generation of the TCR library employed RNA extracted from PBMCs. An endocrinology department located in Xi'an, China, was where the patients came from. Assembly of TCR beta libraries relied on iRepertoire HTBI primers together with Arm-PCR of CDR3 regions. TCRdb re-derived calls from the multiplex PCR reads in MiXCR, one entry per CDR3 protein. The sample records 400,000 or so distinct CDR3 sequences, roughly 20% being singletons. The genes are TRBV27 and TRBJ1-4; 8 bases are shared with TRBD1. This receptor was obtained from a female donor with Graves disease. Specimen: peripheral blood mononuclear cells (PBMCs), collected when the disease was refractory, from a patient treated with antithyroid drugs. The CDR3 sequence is CASSLSGTGGGNEKLFF. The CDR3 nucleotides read TGTGCCAGCAGTTTATCCGGGACAGGCGGTGGTAATGAAAAACTGTTTTTT.